This TCR beta chain was profiled in a study of vaccination effects on CD4 cells after COVID-19. General study findings and limits: Healthy vaccinees' vaccine-induced clones included only 1 of 255 that recognized common cold coronaviruses.

The CDR3 extends over 15 amino acids. From germline, CDR1 is SNHLY and CDR2 FYNNEI. After removal of 6 bases from V and 1 base from J, the junction contained 4 bases not matched to a gene. Sequencing was performed with immunoSEQ multiplex PCR; in TCRdb, only in-frame clones are kept and a portion is missing. The sample carries roughly 55,000 clones, around 78% recorded once. Antigen-specific CD4+ T cells were expanded with viral peptide pools in the ViraFEST assay before sequencing. Culture proceeded for nine to eleven days, and CD4+ T cells were then isolated. BNT162b2 vaccine or mRNA-1273 vaccine was given to participants in two doses. Each vaccine recipient was nucleocapsid antibody negative and had no prior SARS-CoV-2 infection. Culturing of 1.5 million to 2.5 million PBMC per well took place with approximately 9.3 IU/ml IL-2 and around 10 ug/ml peptides. About this clone: Its antigen remains unknown.

The origin of this receptor is a human donor who received a COVID-19 vaccine. Material: CD4+ T cells from PBMCs cultured with HCoV-OC43 spike peptides, obtained after COVID-19 vaccination. Indicated subset: HCoV-OC43 spike overlapping peptide pool stimulation. V gene TRBV2 combines with J gene TRBJ1-3, with TRBD1 identical over 9 bases. The CDR3: CASSQTGGSGNTIYF. CDR3 sequence (DNA): TGTGCCAGCAGCCAGACAGGGGGTTCTGGAAACACCATATATTTT.